This T cell receptor beta chain was observed in a study of tumor T cells in aggressive B-cell lymphoma (TCRdb year 2017). The CDR1 and CDR2 encoded by the germline V gene are KGHSH and LQKENI. The CDR3 has 14 amino acids, counting the end cysteine and phenylalanine. This entry keeps only the CDR3 DNA: 42 bases, framed from base 1. V is pared back by 6 bases and J by 4 bases, with 15 bases lying between the germline termini. The method behind the library was the immunoSEQ multiplex PCR assay. TCRdb stores this immuneACCESS table with in-frame sequences only. Part of the clones is absent; in the studies checked, under half of the shortfall reflects unresolved V genes, and no reason is known for the rest. The sample data list roughly 6,000 clones, and 82% of these were observed just once. 2.8% of the sample is held by the ten biggest clonotypes. As regards this clone: Its antigen has not been determined. Per-base qualities were not stored, and no clone one base away is much larger.

Sequenced input: tumor tissue. The TCR sequence derives from an adult with diffuse large B cell lymphoma. The chain is encoded by TRBV18 joined to TRBJ2-5; tentative D gene TRBD1, with 5 bases matching. The nucleotides read TGTGCCAGCTCCCACTTGGACAAACCAGAGACCCAGTACTTC. Translated, this gives CASSHLDKPETQYF.